These 29 T cell receptor beta chains came from one sample sequenced in a study of Graves' ophthalmopathy and Graves' hyperthyroidism. CDR3 regions of TCR beta were amplified from RNA transcripts. The first-round RT-PCR employed HTBI primers together with the Qiagen OneStep RT-PCR kit. A multiplex PCR was then performed as the second round. TCRdb re-called the multiplex PCR reads with MiXCR, one entry per CDR3 protein. The sample has around 400,000 distinct CDR3 sequences, approximately 20% seen once; the top ten hold about 1.4%. Sequenced sample: peripheral blood. All receptors come from a young woman with Graves' ophthalmopathy.

This clonotype was counted a single time. The chain joins TRBV28 to TRBJ1-5, with D possibly matching TRBD1 (6 bases). The V and J ends lost 6 bases and 3 bases respectively, with 24 bases between them. The V gene's germline CDR1 is MDHEN and CDR2 SYDVKM. The CDR3 runs to 18 residues. Here the CDR3 reads CASSLLQVVTGLNQPQHF. CDR3 DNA: TGTGCCAGCAGCTTGTTACAGGTGGTGACAGGCCTCAATCAGCCCCAGCATTTT.

This clonotype was seen repeatedly, ten times or more. This chain uses TRBV10-3 with TRBJ2-7, with D possibly being TRBD1 or TRBD2 (5 bases each). Germline CDR1 and CDR2: ENHRY and SYGVKD. V was trimmed by 8 bases and J by 5 bases, leaving 7 bases between them. The CDR3 runs to 10 residues. CDR3 bases: TGTGCCATCGGGGGAGACGAGCAGTACTTC. The encoded protein is CAIGGDEQYF.

This clonotype was picked up many times. The rearrangement links TRBV4-1 to TRBJ1-1, with unresolved D. Trimming took off 0 bases at V and 0 bases at J, with 5 bases between the two ends. Germline CDR1 reads MGHRA; CDR2 reads YSYEKL. CDR3 length: 14 residues. The DNA of the CDR3 is TGCGCCAGCAGCCAAGATCCAGTGAACACTGAAGCTTTCTTT. This codes for CASSQDPVNTEAFF.

This clonotype has ten or more counts. V usage is TRBV7-8 and J usage is TRBJ1-1, with D possibly TRBD1 on 5 matching bases. The CDR3 is 15 residues long. CDR1 is SGHVS, CDR2 FQNEAQ, per germline. The germline V and J ends were trimmed by 2 bases and 1 base, with 11 bases remaining between them. The CDR3 sequence: CASSLPGGTNTEAFF. DNA of the CDR3: TGTGCCAGCAGCTTACCTGGGGGGACGAACACTGAAGCTTTCTTT.

Ten or more counts support this clonotype. The rearrangement links TRBV12-3 or TRBV12-4 to TRBJ2-7, with 12 bases fitting TRBD2. The V segment lost 2 bases and the J segment 5 bases; nucleotides outside the gene matches: 7. The CDR3 consists of 16 residues. CDR3 loop: CASSLLAGGPSDEQYF. CDR3 in DNA: TGTGCCAGCAGTTTACTAGCGGGAGGGCCCTCGGACGAGCAGTACTTC.

This clonotype has ten or more counts. CDR3 sequence reads: CASSSATGAGELFF. CDR3 nucleotide sequence: TGTGCCAGCAGTTCAGCAACAGGGGCCGGGGAGCTGTTTTTT. V usage is TRBV28 and J usage is TRBJ2-2, with TRBD1 matching over 7 bases. The germline V gene encodes CDR1 MDHEN and CDR2 SYDVKM. This CDR3 has 14 residues. The V segment lost 4 bases and the J segment 6 bases; nucleotides outside the gene matches: 5.

The genes are TRBV7-8 and TRBJ2-5; 7 bases match TRBD1. The germline CDR1 and CDR2 sequences are SGHVS and FQNEAQ. The CDR3 sequence is 16 residues long. The junction had 14 bases not matched to a gene; V was cut back by 5 bases and J by 5 bases. The CDR3 protein is CASSPLGRGRGETQYF. CDR3 nucleotides: TGTGCCAGCAGCCCCCTAGGTAGGGGCAGGGGGGAGACCCAGTACTTC.

Ten or more counts support this clonotype. The V gene is TRBV30, the J gene TRBJ1-3; D is ambiguous. Trimming took off 4 bases at V and 4 bases at J, with 5 bases between the two ends. This CDR3 comprises 11 residues. Germline assignment: CDR1 GTSNPN and CDR2 SVGIG (reference sequence). Written as DNA, the CDR3 is TGTGCCTGGATCCCCGGAAACACCATATATTTT. This translates into CAWIPGNTIYF.

This clonotype was counted many times. This chain links TRBV28 with TRBJ2-2; 7 bases are shared with TRBD1. V was clipped by 7 bases and J by 4 bases; unmatched bases: 9. The CDR3 length is 15 residues. The germline CDR1 and CDR2 sequences are MDHEN and SYDVKM. CDR3: CASTRDSPVTGELFF. The CDR3 DNA follows: TGTGCCAGCACCAGGGACAGCCCCGTCACCGGGGAGCTGTTTTTT. The full variable domain, completed using reference TRBV28 and TRBJ2-2, is DVKVTQSSRYLVKRTGEKVFLECVQDMDHENMFWYRQDPGLGLRLIYFSYDVKMKEKGDIPEGYSVSREKKERFSLILESASTNQTSMYLCASTRDSPVTGELFFGEGSRLTVL.

This clonotype was seen ten or more times. This sequence joins TRBV27 and TRBJ2-2, with TRBD2 matching 12 bases. Trimming at V came to 5 bases and at J to 6 bases, leaving 7 bases not matched to a gene. The CDR3 is 16 amino acids. Germline V gene lookup returns CDR1 MNHEY and CDR2 SMNVEV (reference sequence). CDR3 sequence: CASSLTSGRGAGELFF. The CDR3 DNA is TGTGCCAGCAGTCTGACTAGCGGGAGAGGGGCCGGGGAGCTGTTTTTT.

This clonotype was observed a handful of times. The chain uses TRBV28 and TRBJ2-7; the D gene is possibly TRBD2 (5 bases). CDR3 length equals 14 residues. V lost 3 bases, J lost 5 bases, and 14 bases lay in between. Germline CDR1 MDHEN, CDR2 SYDVKM. CDR3 DNA sequence: TGTGCCAGCAGTTTCGGTACTAGTTTTGACGAGCAGTACTTC. Translating gives CASSFGTSFDEQYF.

This clonotype was found many times. This chain connects TRBV11-2 to TRBJ2-2; no reliable D call. CDR3 length: 15 residues. V lost 1 base and J 7 bases, leaving 13 bases between the germline ends. CDR1 SGHAT and CDR2 FQNNGV come from the germline V gene. The CDR3 loop is CASSLGLQTGGELFF. For the CDR3, the DNA is TGTGCCAGCAGCTTAGGACTCCAGACGGGCGGGGAGCTGTTTTTT.

This sequence joins TRBV7-2 and TRBJ1-5; maybe TRBD1 (6 bases). This CDR3 contains 15 residues. Trimming removed 5 bases at V and 7 bases at J, with 18 bases between. Germline CDR1 and CDR2: SGHTA and FQGNSA. CDR3 amino acids: CASSPSGGLGQPQHF. The CDR3 DNA follows: TGTGCCAGCAGCCCGTCTGGGGGCCTCGGACAGCCCCAGCATTTT.

This clonotype has a count of ten or more. V is TRBV6-5 and J is TRBJ1-1; perhaps TRBD1 as D (6 bases). V dropped 6 bases and J dropped 3 bases, with 11 bases sitting between them. CDR1 MNHEY and CDR2 SVGAGI come from the germline V gene. The CDR3 covers 13 residues. The CDR3 sequence: CASRYRVHTEAFF. The CDR3 DNA follows: TGTGCCAGCAGGTACAGGGTACACACTGAAGCTTTCTTT.

This clonotype showed up many times. A read error may produce the germline difference seen at one junction end. This chain joins TRBV11-2 and TRBJ2-7, with a possible D match to TRBD2 (6 bases). This CDR3 region has 14 residues. Germline V gene data show CDR1 as SGHAT and CDR2 as FQNNGV. The CDR3 region is CASSLEGLLEEQYF. CDR3 in DNA: TGTGCCAGCAGCCTAGAGGGACTCCTTGAAGAGCAGTACTTC. Together with reference TRBV11-2 and TRBJ2-7, the CDR3 gives the full variable domain: EAGVAQSPRYKIIEKRQSVAFWCNPISGHATLYWYQQILGQGPKLLIQFQNNGVVDDSQLPKDRFSAERLKGVDSTLKIQPAKLEDSAVYLCASSLEGLLEEQYFGPGTRLTVT.

Ten or more counts support this clonotype. The rearrangement joins TRBV20-1 to TRBJ2-7; possible D gene TRBD1, 5 bases. The V gene lost 6 bases and the J gene lost 5 bases, with 20 bases spanning the gap. This CDR3 is built from 14 residues. Germline V gives CDR1 DFQATT, CDR2 SNEGSKA (reference sequence). The CDR3 sequence is CSATYRKGIHEQYF. As DNA, the CDR3 is TGCAGTGCAACTTATCGTAAGGGGATCCACGAGCAGTACTTC.

This clonotype appeared many times. The chain combines TRBV11-2 with TRBJ2-2; TRBD1 matches 10 bases. V was pared by 5 bases and J by 4 bases, with 7 bases of the junction left unmatched. CDR1 and CDR2 from the germline V gene are SGHAT and FQNNGV. The length of the CDR3 is 16 residues. The CDR3 sequence: CASSPRQGAPTGELFF. The CDR3 nucleotides are TGTGCCAGCAGCCCAAGACAGGGGGCGCCCACCGGGGAGCTGTTTTTT.

This clonotype was detected many times. This sequence joins TRBV11-2 and TRBJ2-7, with a weak D call TRBD2 (6 bases). Between the trimmed V and J ends, which lost 0 bases and 0 bases, there was a span of 9 bases. The CDR3 runs to 15 residues. Germline-derived CDR1 and CDR2 are SGHAT and FQNNGV. The CDR3: CASSLEGLSSYEQYF. Written as DNA, the CDR3 is TGTGCCAGCAGCTTAGAGGGACTGAGCTCCTACGAGCAGTACTTC.

This clonotype occurred many times. V gene TRBV19 combines with J gene TRBJ1-6; 10 bases line up with TRBD1. With V trimmed by 2 bases and J by 6 bases, 4 bases remained unmatched. The CDR3 has 16 residues. Germline V gene lookup returns CDR1 LNHDA and CDR2 SQIVND (reference sequence). The CDR3 DNA sequence: TGTGCCAGTAGTATAATCCGGGACAGGGGTAATTCACCCCTCCACTTT. This gives the protein CASSIIRDRGNSPLHF.

This chain uses TRBV19 with TRBJ2-5, with 8 positions matching TRBD2. The V gene's germline CDR1 is LNHDA and CDR2 SQIVND (reference sequence). The CDR3 is 17 residues long. J was trimmed by 2 bases and V by 1 base; bases with no gene match: 9. Here the CDR3 reads CASSIGPSERGQETQYF. For the CDR3, the DNA is TGTGCCAGTAGTATAGGTCCTTCCGAGCGGGGGCAAGAGACCCAGTACTTC.

The V call is TRBV7-2, the J call TRBJ1-6; 7 bases agree with TRBD1. This CDR3 is built from 15 residues. V trimming: 5 bases; J trimming: 9 bases; junction bases outside the gene matches: 10. The germline gives CDR1 SGHTA, CDR2 FQGNSA. This CDR3 reads CASSTNDRVGSPLHF. The CDR3 DNA sequence: TGTGCCAGCAGCACGAACGACAGGGTTGGTTCACCCCTCCACTTT. Drawing the rest from reference TRBV7-2 and TRBJ1-6, the complete variable domain is GAGVSQSPSNKVTEKGKDVELRCDPISGHTALYWYRQSLGQGLEFLIYFQGNSAPDKSGLPSDRFSAERTGGSVSTLTIQRTQQEDSAVYLCASSTNDRVGSPLHFGNGTRLTVT.

Many counts were recorded for this clonotype. The CDR3 spells CASSLDGPGGSYEQYF. CDR3 nucleotide sequence: TGCGCCAGCAGCTTAGATGGACCTGGGGGCTCCTACGAGCAGTACTTC. The chain combines TRBV5-1 with TRBJ2-7, with D perhaps being TRBD1 or TRBD2 (5 bases each). Germline V lookup: CDR1 SGHRS, CDR2 YFSETQ. The CDR3 runs to 16 residues. V lost 2 bases and J lost 0, with 15 bases in between.

This clonotype was seen ten or more times. This chain connects TRBV29-1 to TRBJ2-7; 10 nucleotides line up with TRBD2. Germline-derived CDR1 and CDR2 are SQVTM and ANQGSEA. CDR3 length: 17 residues. With V trimmed by 3 bases and J by 0 bases, 11 bases remained unmatched. CDR3 DNA sequence: TGCAGCGTTGAGGTGATAGCGGGGGGTCCTTCCTCCTACGAGCAGTACTTC. Amino acid sequence: CSVEVIAGGPSSYEQYF.

This clonotype was seen repeatedly, ten times or more. The genes are TRBV28 and TRBJ2-2, with TRBD1 as a possible D gene (6 bases). Trimming left V 6 bases short and J 7 bases short, with 15 bases between. The CDR3 contains 14 residues. Germline CDR1 MDHEN, CDR2 SYDVKM. The CDR3 loop reads CASRLRGLIGELFF. As DNA, the CDR3 is TGTGCCAGCAGGCTCAGGGGTCTGATCGGGGAGCTGTTTTTT.

The V gene is TRBV7-6, the J gene TRBJ2-7; TRBD1 agrees at 9 bases. The V and J ends lost 4 bases and 4 bases, in that order; junction bases with no gene match: 8. The length of the CDR3 is 15 residues. CDR1 SGHVS and CDR2 FNYEAQ come from the germline V gene. The CDR3 spells CASSSSDRGVYEQYF. CDR3 DNA sequence: TGTGCCAGCAGCTCATCAGACAGGGGGGTTTACGAGCAGTACTTC.

In its sample, this clonotype was seen many times. The chain carries TRBV30 and TRBJ1-2, with 10 bases matching TRBD1. This CDR3 has 15 amino acids. V lost 1 base to trimming and J lost 2 bases; unmatched junction nucleotides: 4. Germline V gene data show CDR1 as GTSNPN and CDR2 as SVGIG (reference sequence). The CDR3 loop is CAWSGTGGPNYGYTF. The CDR3 nucleotides read TGTGCCTGGAGTGGGACAGGGGGGCCCAACTATGGCTACACCTTC. Filled out from reference TRBV30 and TRBJ1-2, the complete variable domain reads SQTIHQWPATLVQPVGSPLSLECTVEGTSNPNLYWYRQAAGRGLQLLFYSVGIGQISSEVPQNLSASRPQDRQFILSSKKLLLSDSGFYLCAWSGTGGPNYGYTFGSGTRLTVV.

The chain carries TRBV7-2 and TRBJ2-7; 8 bases map to TRBD2. Losses at the gene ends were 0 bases for V and 6 bases for J; bases not matched to a gene: 7. The length of the CDR3 is 15 residues. From germline, CDR1 is SGHTA and CDR2 FQGNSA. This chain's CDR3 is CASSLAGLVSPEQYF. CDR3 bases: TGTGCCAGCAGCTTAGCGGGACTAGTTTCCCCCGAGCAGTACTTC.

This clonotype was seen repeatedly, ten times or more. This sequence joins TRBV7-2 and TRBJ2-7; 8 bases match TRBD1. The germline V gene encodes CDR1 SGHTA and CDR2 FQGNSA. The CDR3 has 16 residues. V was clipped by 5 bases and J by 6 bases; unmatched bases: 15. Written as DNA, the CDR3 is TGTGCCAGCAGCCCAGCCAGTGGACAGGGATTTCGCGAGCAGTACTTC. Amino acid sequence: CASSPASGQGFREQYF.

The chain has TRBV7-2 and TRBJ1-5; D unresolved. The CDR3 spans 14 residues. CDR1 and CDR2 (germline): SGHTA, FQGNSA. V lost 0 bases and J lost 5, with 8 bases in between. CDR3 amino acids: CASSLAVEDQPQHF. CDR3 in DNA: TGTGCCAGCAGCTTAGCGGTAGAGGATCAGCCCCAGCATTTT. The entire variable domain, with the rest obtained from reference TRBV7-2 and TRBJ1-5, is as follows: GAGVSQSPSNKVTEKGKDVELRCDPISGHTALYWYRQSLGQGLEFLIYFQGNSAPDKSGLPSDRFSAERTGGSVSTLTIQRTQQEDSAVYLCASSLAVEDQPQHFGDGTRLSIL.